This T cell receptor beta chain came from a study of siplizumab effects on memory and regulatory T cells. General observations from the study: Among mappable alloreactive CD4+ clones, the Treg-derived fraction averaged around 70% with siplizumab versus under 30% in controls. Siplizumab significantly lowered the alloreactive sequences that could be traced to unstimulated CD4+ memory cells. Naive T cells apparently outstripped memory cells in diversity and seemed major alloresponse contributors.

The CDR3 runs 17 residues. V dropped 5 bases and J dropped 4 bases, with 23 bases sitting between them. Germline loops: CDR1 SEHNR, CDR2 FQNEAQ (reference sequence). Turning to this clone: As yet, its antigen is unknown.

Assays covered 10^5 or so TCR templates per sample. Using immunoSEQ multiplex PCR, the repertoire was profiled, and TCRdb retains in-frame clones only, with some absent. This sample has about 85,000 clones; just under 95% occur once, and the top ten carry approximately 17%. The chain employs TRBV7-9 and TRBJ2-5, with a possible D match to TRBD2 (5 bases). Sequenced material: CD8+ T cells sorted from blood. The sequence was collected from a human donor in good health. In DNA, the CDR3 is TGTGCCAGCAGCCAGGTTCCGACGAGCGGTGCAGGAGAGACCCAGTACTTC. This gives the protein CASSQVPTSGAGETQYF.